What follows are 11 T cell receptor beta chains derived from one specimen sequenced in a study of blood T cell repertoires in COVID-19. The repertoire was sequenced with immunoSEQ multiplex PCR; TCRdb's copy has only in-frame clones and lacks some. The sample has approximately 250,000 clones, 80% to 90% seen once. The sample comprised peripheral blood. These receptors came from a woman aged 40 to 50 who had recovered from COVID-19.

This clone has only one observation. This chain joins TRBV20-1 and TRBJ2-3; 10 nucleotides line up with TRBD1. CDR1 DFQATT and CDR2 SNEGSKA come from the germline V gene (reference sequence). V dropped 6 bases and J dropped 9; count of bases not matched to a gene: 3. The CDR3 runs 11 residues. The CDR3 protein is CSAGGQGTQYF. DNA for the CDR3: TGCAGTGCCGGGGGACAGGGGACGCAGTATTTT.

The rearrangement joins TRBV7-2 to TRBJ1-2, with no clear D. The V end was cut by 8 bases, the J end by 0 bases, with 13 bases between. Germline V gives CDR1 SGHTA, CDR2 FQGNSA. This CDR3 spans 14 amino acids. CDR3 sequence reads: CASGYAGSNYGYTF. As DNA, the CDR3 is TGTGCCAGCGGATACGCAGGATCTAACTATGGCTACACCTTC.

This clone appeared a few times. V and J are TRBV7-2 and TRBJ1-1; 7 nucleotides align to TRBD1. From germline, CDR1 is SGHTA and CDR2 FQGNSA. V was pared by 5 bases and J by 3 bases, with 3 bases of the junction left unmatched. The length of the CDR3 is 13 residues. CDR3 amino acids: CASSPQGDTEAFF. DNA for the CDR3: TGTGCCAGCAGCCCGCAGGGGGACACTGAAGCTTTCTTT.

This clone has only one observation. The chain's CDR3 is CASSRTVIGGYTF. The CDR3 nucleotides read TGTGCCAGCAGCAGGACAGTGATTGGTGGCTACACCTTC. V gene TRBV21-1 combines with J gene TRBJ1-2; the D call in the table, TRBD1, was not verified against the DNA. TRBV21-1 is reported as a pseudogene. This CDR3 has 13 residues.

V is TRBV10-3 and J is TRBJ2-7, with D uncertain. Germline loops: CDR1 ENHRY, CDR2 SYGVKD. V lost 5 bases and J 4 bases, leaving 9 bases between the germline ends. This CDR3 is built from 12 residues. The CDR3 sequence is CAISPGEYEQYF. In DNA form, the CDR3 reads TGTGCCATCAGTCCGGGTGAATACGAGCAGTACTTC.

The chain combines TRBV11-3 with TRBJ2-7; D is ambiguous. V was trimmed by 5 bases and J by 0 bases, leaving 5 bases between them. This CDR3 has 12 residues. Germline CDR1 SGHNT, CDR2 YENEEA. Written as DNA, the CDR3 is TGTGCCAGCAGCGCAGGCTCCTACGAGCAGTACTTC. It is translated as CASSAGSYEQYF. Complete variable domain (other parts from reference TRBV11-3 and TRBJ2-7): EAGVVQSPRYKIIEKKQPVAFWCNPISGHNTLYWYLQNLGQGPELLIRYENEEAVDDSQLPKDRFSAERLKGVDSTLKIQPAELGDSAVYLCASSAGSYEQYFGPGTRLTVT.

CDR3 loop: CASSLVGTGGGLYSPYTF. CDR3 coding DNA: TGTGCCAGCAGCTTAGTAGGGACAGGGGGCGGACTTTATTCTCCCTACACCTTC. The rearrangement links TRBV7-2 to TRBJ1-2, with 12 bases identical to TRBD1. With V trimmed by 1 base and J by 10 bases, 16 bases remained unmatched. Germline lookup yields CDR1 SGHTA and CDR2 FQGNSA. The CDR3 spans 18 residues.

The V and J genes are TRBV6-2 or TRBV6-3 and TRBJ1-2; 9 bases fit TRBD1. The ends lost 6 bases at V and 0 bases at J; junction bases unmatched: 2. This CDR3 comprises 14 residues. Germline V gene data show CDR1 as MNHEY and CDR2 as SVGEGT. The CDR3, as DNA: TGTGCCAGCAGCCGGACAGGGGCTAACTATGGCTACACCTTC. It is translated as CASSRTGANYGYTF.

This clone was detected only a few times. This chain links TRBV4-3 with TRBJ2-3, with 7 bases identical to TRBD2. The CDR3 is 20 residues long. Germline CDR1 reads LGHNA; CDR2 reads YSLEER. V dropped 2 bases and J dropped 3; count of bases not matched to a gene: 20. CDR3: CASSQYSGKNSAGLTDTQYF. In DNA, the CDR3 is TGCGCCAGCAGCCAATACTCGGGGAAGAATTCAGCGGGGCTTACAGATACGCAGTATTTT.

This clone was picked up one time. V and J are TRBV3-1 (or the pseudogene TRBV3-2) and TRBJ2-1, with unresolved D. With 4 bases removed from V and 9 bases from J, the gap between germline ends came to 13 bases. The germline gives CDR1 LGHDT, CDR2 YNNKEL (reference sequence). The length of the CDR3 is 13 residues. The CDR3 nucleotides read TGTGCCAGCAGCCCCGGTAGCTTGGTTGAGCAGTTCTTC. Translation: CASSPGSLVEQFF.

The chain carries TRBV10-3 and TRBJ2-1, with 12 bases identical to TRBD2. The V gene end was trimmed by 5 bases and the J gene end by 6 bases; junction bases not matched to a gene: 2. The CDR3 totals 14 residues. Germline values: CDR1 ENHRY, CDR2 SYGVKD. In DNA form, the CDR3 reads TGTGCCATCAGTCCTAGCGGGGGGGCCAATGAGCAGTTCTTC. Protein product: CAISPSGGANEQFF.